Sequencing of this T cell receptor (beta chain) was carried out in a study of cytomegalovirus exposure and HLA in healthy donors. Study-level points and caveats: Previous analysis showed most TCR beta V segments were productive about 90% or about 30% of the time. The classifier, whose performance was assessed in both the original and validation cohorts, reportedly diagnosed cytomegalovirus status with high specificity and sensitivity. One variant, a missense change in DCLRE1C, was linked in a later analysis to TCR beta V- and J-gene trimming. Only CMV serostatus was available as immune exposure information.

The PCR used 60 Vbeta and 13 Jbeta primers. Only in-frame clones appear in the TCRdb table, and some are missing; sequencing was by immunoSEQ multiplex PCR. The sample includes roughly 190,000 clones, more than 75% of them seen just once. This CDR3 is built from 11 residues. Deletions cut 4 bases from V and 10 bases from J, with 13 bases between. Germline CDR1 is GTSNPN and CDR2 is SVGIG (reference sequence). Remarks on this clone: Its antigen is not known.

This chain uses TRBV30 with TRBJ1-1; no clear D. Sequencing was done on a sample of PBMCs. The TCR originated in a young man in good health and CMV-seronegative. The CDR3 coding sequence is TGTGCCTGGATGGTGGTTTTAGCAGCTTTCTTT. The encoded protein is CAWMVVLAAFF.